The 3 T cell receptor beta chains listed next were all sequenced from one sample in a study of cytomegalovirus exposure and HLA in healthy donors. Primers included in the PCR were 60 Vbeta and 13 Jbeta primers. Assay used: immunoSEQ multiplex PCR; TCRdb lists only in-frame clones, some missing. The sample consists of about 130,000 clones, about three quarters of them appearing once. The sample was PBMCs. These receptors were taken from a woman under 30 in good health and CMV-seronegative.

This chain uses TRBV27 with TRBJ1-2; no reliable D call. The germline V gene encodes CDR1 MNHEY and CDR2 SMNVEV (reference sequence). V lost 4 bases to trimming and J lost 3 bases, with 12 bases between them. CDR3 size: 14 residues. CDR3 sequence reads: CASSSQQTHYGYTF. DNA for the CDR3: TGTGCCAGCAGTTCCCAACAAACCCACTATGGCTACACCTTC.

In its sample, this clone was seen a few times. This sequence joins TRBV12-5 and TRBJ2-1; the D is unclear. The CDR3 covers 11 residues. From germline, CDR1 is LGHNT and CDR2 FRNRAP. V was clipped by 2 bases and J by 9 bases, with 5 bases between them. CDR3 bases: TGTGCTAGTGGTTTGTTGGCTGAGCAGTTCTTC. It encodes CASGLLAEQFF. The full variable domain, rest sourced from reference TRBV12-5 and TRBJ2-1, is DARVTQTPRHKVTEMGQEVTMRCQPILGHNTVFWYRQTMMQGLELLAYFRNRAPLDDSGMPKDRFSAEMPDATLATLKIQPSEPRDSAVYFCASGLLAEQFFGPGTRLTVL.

The chain is built from TRBV7-9 and TRBJ2-2; 7 nucleotides line up with TRBD1. The CDR3 is 14 amino acids. Per the germline V gene, CDR1 is SEHNR and CDR2 is FQNEAQ (reference sequence). V lost 3 bases and J lost 9; bases outside the gene matches: 7. CDR3 loop: CASSFDYRGWELFF. The DNA of the CDR3 is TGTGCCAGCAGCTTCGACTACAGGGGATGGGAGCTGTTTTTT.